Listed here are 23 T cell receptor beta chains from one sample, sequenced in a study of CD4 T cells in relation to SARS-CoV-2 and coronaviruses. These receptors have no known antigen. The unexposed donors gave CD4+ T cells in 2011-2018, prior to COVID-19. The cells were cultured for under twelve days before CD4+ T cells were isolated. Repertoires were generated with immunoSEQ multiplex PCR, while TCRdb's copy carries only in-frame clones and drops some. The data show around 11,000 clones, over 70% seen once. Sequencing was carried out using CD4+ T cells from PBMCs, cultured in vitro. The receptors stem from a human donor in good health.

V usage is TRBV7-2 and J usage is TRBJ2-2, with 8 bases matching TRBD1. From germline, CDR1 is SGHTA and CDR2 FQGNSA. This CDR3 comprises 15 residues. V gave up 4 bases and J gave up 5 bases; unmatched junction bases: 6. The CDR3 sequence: CASSSRTGRTGELFF. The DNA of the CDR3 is TGTGCCAGCAGCTCCCGGACAGGGCGGACCGGGGAGCTGTTTTTT.

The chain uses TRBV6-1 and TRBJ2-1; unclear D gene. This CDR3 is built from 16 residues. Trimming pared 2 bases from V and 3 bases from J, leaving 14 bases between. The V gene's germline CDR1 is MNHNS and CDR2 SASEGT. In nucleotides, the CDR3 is TGTGCCAGCAGTGAATCGGTTAGTCTTCGCTACAATGAGCAGTTCTTC. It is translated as CASSESVSLRYNEQFF.

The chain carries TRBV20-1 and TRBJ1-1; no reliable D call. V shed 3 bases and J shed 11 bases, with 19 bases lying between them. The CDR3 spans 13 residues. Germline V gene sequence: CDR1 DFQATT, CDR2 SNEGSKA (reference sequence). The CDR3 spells CSASGRASGRAFF. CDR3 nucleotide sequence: TGCAGTGCTAGTGGCCGGGCCTCGGGCAGGGCTTTCTTT.

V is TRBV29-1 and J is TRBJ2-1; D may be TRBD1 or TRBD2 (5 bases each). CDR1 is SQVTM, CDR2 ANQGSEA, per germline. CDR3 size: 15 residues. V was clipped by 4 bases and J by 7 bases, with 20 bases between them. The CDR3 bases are TGCAGCGTTGGGGGCGTCGGGGTGAGGATGAATGAGCAGTTCTTC. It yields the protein CSVGGVGVRMNEQFF.

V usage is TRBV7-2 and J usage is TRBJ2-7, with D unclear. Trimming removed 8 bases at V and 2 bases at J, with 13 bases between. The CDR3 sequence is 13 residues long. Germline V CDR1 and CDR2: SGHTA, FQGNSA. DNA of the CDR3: TGTGCCAGCGGGCCTTCGACCCCCTACGAGCAGTACTTC. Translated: CASGPSTPYEQYF.

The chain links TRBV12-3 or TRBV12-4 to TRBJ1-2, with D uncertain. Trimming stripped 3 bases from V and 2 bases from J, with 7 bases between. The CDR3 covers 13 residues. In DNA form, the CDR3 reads TGTGCCAGCAGTTTGACGGCGAACTATGGCTACACCTTC. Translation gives CASSLTANYGYTF.

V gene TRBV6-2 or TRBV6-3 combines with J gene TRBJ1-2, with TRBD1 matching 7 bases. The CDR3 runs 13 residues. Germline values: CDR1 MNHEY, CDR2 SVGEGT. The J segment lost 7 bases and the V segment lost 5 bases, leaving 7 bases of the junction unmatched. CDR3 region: CASSPTGERGYTF. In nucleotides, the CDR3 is TGTGCCAGCAGTCCCACAGGGGAGCGTGGCTACACCTTC.

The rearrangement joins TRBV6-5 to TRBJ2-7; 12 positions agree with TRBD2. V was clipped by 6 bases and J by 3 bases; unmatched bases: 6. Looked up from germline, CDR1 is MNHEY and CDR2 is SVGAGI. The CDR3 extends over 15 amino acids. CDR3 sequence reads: CASRLTSGRNYEQYF. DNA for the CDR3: TGTGCCAGCAGGCTCACTAGCGGGAGGAACTACGAGCAGTACTTC.

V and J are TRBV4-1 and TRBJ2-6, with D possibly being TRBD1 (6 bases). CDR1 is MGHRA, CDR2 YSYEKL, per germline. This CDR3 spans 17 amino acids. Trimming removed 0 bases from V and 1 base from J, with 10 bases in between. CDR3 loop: CASSQDQGRSGANVLTF. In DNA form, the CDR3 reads TGCGCCAGCAGCCAAGATCAGGGGCGGTCTGGGGCCAACGTCCTGACTTTC.

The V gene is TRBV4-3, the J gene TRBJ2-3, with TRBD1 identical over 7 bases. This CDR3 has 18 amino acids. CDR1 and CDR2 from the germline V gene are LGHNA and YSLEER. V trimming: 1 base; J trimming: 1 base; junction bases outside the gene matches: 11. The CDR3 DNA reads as TGCGCCAGCAGCCAAGCCAAAGGGACAGTCGGTGGCACAGATACGCAGTATTTT. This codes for CASSQAKGTVGGTDTQYF.

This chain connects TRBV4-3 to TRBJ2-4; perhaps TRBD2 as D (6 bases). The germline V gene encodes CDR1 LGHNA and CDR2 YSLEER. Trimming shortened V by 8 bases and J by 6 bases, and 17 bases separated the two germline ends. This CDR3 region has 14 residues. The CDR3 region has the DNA TGCGCCAGCGCCCCCGGGAGATCGGGAAACATTCAGTACTTC. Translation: CASAPGRSGNIQYF.

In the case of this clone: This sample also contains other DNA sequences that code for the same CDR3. CDR3: CASSQDPGNQPQHF. CDR3 nucleotides: TGTGCCAGCAGCCAAGATCCAGGGAATCAGCCCCAGCATTTT. The V call is TRBV3-1 (or the pseudogene TRBV3-2), the J call TRBJ1-5; the D gene is possibly TRBD1 (5 bases). Per germline, CDR1 LGHDT and CDR2 YNNKEL (reference sequence). The CDR3 totals 14 residues. The V and J ends lost 0 bases and 4 bases respectively, with 7 bases between them.

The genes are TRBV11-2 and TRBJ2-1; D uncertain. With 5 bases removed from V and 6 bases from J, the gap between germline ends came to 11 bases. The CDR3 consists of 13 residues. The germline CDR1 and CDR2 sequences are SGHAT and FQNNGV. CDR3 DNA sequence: TGTGCCAGCAGCGACACTGTGGGCAATGAGCAGTTCTTC. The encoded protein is CASSDTVGNEQFF.

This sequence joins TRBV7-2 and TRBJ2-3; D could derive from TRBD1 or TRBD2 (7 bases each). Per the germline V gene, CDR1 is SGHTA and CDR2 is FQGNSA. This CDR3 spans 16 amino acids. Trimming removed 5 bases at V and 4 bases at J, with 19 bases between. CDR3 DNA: TGTGCCAGCAGCCCCCCCCGGCAGGGGGGGCCAGATACGCAGTATTTT. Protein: CASSPPRQGGPDTQYF.

In DNA form, the CDR3 reads TGTGCCAGCAGCCAAGATTTGGCAGGGTTTTATGAAAAACTGTTTTTT. It specifies CASSQDLAGFYEKLFF. This chain uses TRBV3-1 (or the pseudogene TRBV3-2) with TRBJ1-4, with a weak D call TRBD1 (5 bases). V was clipped by 0 bases and J by 6 bases, with 14 bases between them. CDR3 length: 16 amino acids. CDR1 is LGHDT, CDR2 YNNKEL, per germline (reference sequence).

CDR3 DNA sequence: TGTGCCTCCGGGGGGGGCACAGATACGCAGTATTTT. This translates into CASGGGTDTQYF. This rearrangement joins TRBV6-6 to TRBJ2-3; 8 nucleotides match TRBD2. The ends lost 11 bases at V and 1 base at J; junction bases unmatched: 2. The germline V gene has CDR1 MNHNY and CDR2 SVGAGI (reference sequence). CDR3 length equals 12 residues.

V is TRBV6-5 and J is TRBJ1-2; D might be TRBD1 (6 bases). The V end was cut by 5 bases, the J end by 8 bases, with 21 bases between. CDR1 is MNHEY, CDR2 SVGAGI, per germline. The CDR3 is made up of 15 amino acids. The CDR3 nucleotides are TGTGCCAGCAGTCCGTCCGGGACACCACTGACGGGCTACACCTTC. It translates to CASSPSGTPLTGYTF.

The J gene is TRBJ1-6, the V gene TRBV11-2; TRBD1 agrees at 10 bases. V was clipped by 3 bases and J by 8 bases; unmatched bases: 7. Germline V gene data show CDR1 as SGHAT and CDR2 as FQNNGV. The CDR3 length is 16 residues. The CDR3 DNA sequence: TGTGCCAGCAGCTTGGGGATTGGGACAGGGGATTCACCCCTCCACTTT. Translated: CASSLGIGTGDSPLHF.

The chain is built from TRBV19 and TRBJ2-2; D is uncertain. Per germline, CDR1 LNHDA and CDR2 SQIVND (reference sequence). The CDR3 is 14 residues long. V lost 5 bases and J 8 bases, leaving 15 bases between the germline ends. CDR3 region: CASSVPIGWGELFF. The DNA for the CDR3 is TGTGCCAGTAGTGTCCCGATCGGCTGGGGGGAGCTGTTTTTT.

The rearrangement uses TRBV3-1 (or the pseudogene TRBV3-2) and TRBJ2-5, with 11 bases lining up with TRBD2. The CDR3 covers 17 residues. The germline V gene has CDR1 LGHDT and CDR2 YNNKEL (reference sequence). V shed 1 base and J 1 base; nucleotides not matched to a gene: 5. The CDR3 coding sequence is TGTGCCAGCAGCCAAGGGGTTAGCGGGGGGGTCCAAGAGACCCAGTACTTC. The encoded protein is CASSQGVSGGVQETQYF.

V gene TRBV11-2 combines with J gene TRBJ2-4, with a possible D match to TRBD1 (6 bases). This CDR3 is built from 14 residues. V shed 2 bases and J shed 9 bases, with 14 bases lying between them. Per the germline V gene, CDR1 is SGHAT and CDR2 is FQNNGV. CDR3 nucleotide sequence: TGTGCCAGCAGCTTAATTGCAGGGGAGCTCATTCAGTACTTC. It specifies CASSLIAGELIQYF.

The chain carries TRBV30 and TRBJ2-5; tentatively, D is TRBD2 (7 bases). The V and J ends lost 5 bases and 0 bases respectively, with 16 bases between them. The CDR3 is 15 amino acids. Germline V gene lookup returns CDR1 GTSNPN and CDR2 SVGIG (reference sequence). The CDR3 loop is CAWGGDTKYQETQYF. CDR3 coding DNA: TGTGCCTGGGGGGGGGACACAAAGTACCAAGAGACCCAGTACTTC. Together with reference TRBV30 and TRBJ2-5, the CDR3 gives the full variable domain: SQTIHQWPATLVQPVGSPLSLECTVEGTSNPNLYWYRQAAGRGLQLLFYSVGIGQISSEVPQNLSASRPQDRQFILSSKKLLLSDSGFYLCAWGGDTKYQETQYFGPGTRLLVL.

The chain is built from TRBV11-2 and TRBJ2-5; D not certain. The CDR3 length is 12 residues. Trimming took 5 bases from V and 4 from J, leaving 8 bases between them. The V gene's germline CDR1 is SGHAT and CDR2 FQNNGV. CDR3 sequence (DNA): TGTGCCAGCAGCCTAGGCAGAGAGACCCAGTACTTC. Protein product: CASSLGRETQYF.